This is a list of T cell receptor beta chains from one sample in a study of T-cell reconstitution after alpha-beta-depleted transplantation in children. TCRdb processed the PCR reads anew with MiXCR; each CDR3 protein has one entry. The repertoire includes approximately 630,000 distinct CDR3 sequences, around 13% of them detected once, and 0.79% sits in the top ten. The sample was PBMCs, taken before TCRalphabeta/CD19-depleted stem cell transplant. These receptors were obtained from a girl between 2 and 10 years old with congenital amegakaryocytic thrombocytopenia, due to receive a stem cell transplant. The conserved cysteine and the conserved F or W are not part of the CDR3 here. Each record gives: V gene, J gene, D gene, CDR3 protein. A D gene is named only where the DNA matches it firmly.

TRBV20-1	TRBJ2-5	NA	SARGDGRETQY
TRBV28	TRBJ2-7	NA	ASTITYGMNEQY
TRBV10-1	TRBJ2-1	TRBD1	ASSGGQGVLSYNEQF
TRBV5-1	TRBJ1-6	TRBD1	ASSLDPGQYNSPLH
TRBV6-1	TRBJ1-1	NA	ASTDDRPQRKAF
TRBV10-3	TRBJ2-1	TRBD2	ATEREGYNEQF
TRBV12-5	TRBJ1-2	NA	ASGLVPAGLYGYT
TRBV7-2	TRBJ2-3	TRBD2	ASSLGLAGGVDTQY
TRBV30	TRBJ2-2	NA	AWSSRNTGELF
TRBV12-3/TRBV12-4	TRBJ2-1	TRBD2	ASSPRAGDNEQF
TRBV20-1	TRBJ2-7	NA	SAGVLYEQY
TRBV10-3	TRBJ2-3	TRBD2	AISEAGDITDTQY
TRBV12-3/TRBV12-4	TRBJ2-5	NA	ASSKQFSLETQY
TRBV29-1	TRBJ1-1	NA	SVVRRLSNTEAF
TRBV20-1	TRBJ2-1	TRBD2	SKIAGVNDEQF
TRBV11-2	TRBJ2-2	TRBD2	ASSLVYTSDEYTANTGELF
TRBV5-1	TRBJ2-1	TRBD2	ASSLGLAGGLEEQF
TRBV27	TRBJ2-7	TRBD2	ATSSGRTLGEQY
TRBV10-3	TRBJ2-7	TRBD2	ATRGGIEQY
TRBV12-3/TRBV12-4	TRBJ2-2	NA	ASSSRETGELF
TRBV5-1	TRBJ2-7	NA	ASSSQTGGGGEQY
TRBV7-9	TRBJ1-1	NA	ASSLLATVGTEAF
TRBV3-1	TRBJ2-7	TRBD2	ASSQLPGLDSYEQY
TRBV10-3	TRBJ1-3	TRBD1	AGGTGGSGNTIY
TRBV6-2/TRBV6-3	TRBJ2-3	NA	ASSYSGSNADTQY
TRBV10-3	TRBJ2-7	TRBD2	AISAGTSGRGEY
TRBV4-1	TRBJ1-1	TRBD1	ASSLEDMTGIGTEAF
TRBV7-6	TRBJ2-1	NA	ASSLVAGPVNEQF
TRBV29-1	TRBJ2-3	NA	SVYGPGEQY
TRBV11-2	TRBJ1-2	NA	ASSLSDSYGYT